This T cell receptor (beta chain) was recorded in a study of blood T cell repertoires in COVID-19. The method was immunoSEQ multiplex PCR; TCRdb's version includes in-frame clones alone and lacks a portion of them. The repertoire holds approximately 250,000 clones, about 90% seen once, with over 0.8% in the top ten. V dropped 0 bases and J dropped 3 bases, with 6 bases sitting between them. Germline-derived CDR1 and CDR2 are LGHDT and YNNKEL (reference sequence). This CDR3 is built from 13 residues. The sample was peripheral blood. This sequence originates from a man in his thirties or forties with COVID-19, enrolled during active disease. V usage is TRBV3-1 (or the pseudogene TRBV3-2) and J usage is TRBJ2-7; D might be TRBD2 (5 bases). CDR3 residues: CASSQDSVYEQYF. The DNA of the CDR3 is TGTGCCAGCAGCCAAGATAGCGTCTACGAGCAGTACTTC.